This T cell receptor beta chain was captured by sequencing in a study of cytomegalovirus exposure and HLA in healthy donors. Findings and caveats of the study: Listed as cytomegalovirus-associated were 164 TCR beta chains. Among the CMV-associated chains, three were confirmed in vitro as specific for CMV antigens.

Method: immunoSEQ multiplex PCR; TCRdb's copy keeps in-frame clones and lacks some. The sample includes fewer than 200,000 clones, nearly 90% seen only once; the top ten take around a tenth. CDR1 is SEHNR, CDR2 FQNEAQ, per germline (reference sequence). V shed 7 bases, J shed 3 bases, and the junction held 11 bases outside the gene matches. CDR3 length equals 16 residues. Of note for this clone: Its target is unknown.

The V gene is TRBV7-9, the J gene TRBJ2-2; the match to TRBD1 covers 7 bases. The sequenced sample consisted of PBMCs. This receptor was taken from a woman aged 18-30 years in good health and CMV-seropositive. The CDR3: CASKPPRQGDTGELFF. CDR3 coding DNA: TGTGCCAGCAAACCCCCGAGACAGGGAGACACCGGGGAGCTGTTTTTT.